This T cell receptor beta chain is drawn from a study of identical twins. Findings and caveats of the study: Surplus twin overlap in beta out-of-frame sequences was less pronounced. Invariant T cells like MAIT and iNKT could partly confound the zero-insertion analyses. In cord blood, abundant beta clonotypes had fewer insertions; memory showed no trend. The models gave estimates that fell short of the out-of-frame TCR alpha sharing seen in monozygotic twins.

TCRdb processed the 5' RACE reads anew with MiXCR; each CDR3 protein has one entry. The sample contains some 1,600,000 distinct CDR3 sequences, more than 30% of which appear only once. As for this clonotype: Its antigen remains unknown.

Germline lookup yields CDR1 LGHNA and CDR2 YNFKEQ. The CDR3 extends over 16 amino acids. V gave up 1 base and J gave up 3 bases, with 15 bases separating them. V usage is TRBV4-2 and J usage is TRBJ1-2, with a tentative D call TRBD1 (5 bases). The clonotype was recovered from a newborn girl in good health. Sequenced material: cord blood. In nucleotides, the CDR3 is TGTGCCAGCAGCCAAGGATATAAGGGGCGGGACTATGGCTACACCTTC. Residues: CASSQGYKGRDYGYTF.